A selection of T cell receptor beta chains follows, all from one sample in a study of response to subunit inactivated influenza vaccine. TCRdb called the RT-PCR reads again in MiXCR, with one record for every CDR3 protein. The sample comprises roughly 550,000 distinct CDR3 sequences, around a quarter of which are singletons, and around 2.8% rests with the top ten. These data also formed part of another study, on T cells expressing NK-cell markers.

Sequencing was performed on CD4+ T cells sorted from PBMCs, taken about 12 days after vaccination. All receptors come from a man over 45 who received an inactivated influenza vaccine. The CDR3 runs from the conserved cysteine through the conserved F or W. The D gene is left open where the match is weak. For some rows the clone size is stated as once, few or many, or as a class when expanded; others skip it.

V: TRBV12-3/TRBV12-4
D: TRBD2
size: -
J: TRBJ2-5
DNA: TGTGCCAGCAGTTTTTCGGGAGGGACCCAGTACTTC
CDR3: CASSFSGGTQYF

V: TRBV12-3/TRBV12-4
D: -
size: -
J: TRBJ2-5
DNA: TGTGCCAGCAGTTTAGACCCCACCCCCGAGACCCAGTACTTC
CDR3: CASSLDPTPETQYF

V: TRBV5-5
D: -
size: few
J: TRBJ1-1
DNA: TGTGCCAGCAGCTCTGGGAAAACTGAAGCTTTCTTT
CDR3: CASSSGKTEAFF

V: TRBV11-2
D: TRBD2
size: once
J: TRBJ2-1
DNA: TGTGCCAGCAGCGGGCCGGGACTACCCAATGAGCAGTTCTTC
CDR3: CASSGPGLPNEQFF

V: TRBV6-2/TRBV6-3
D: -
size: -
J: TRBJ2-7
DNA: TGTGCCAGCAGTTCGGCTGGTGCAATTCAGGACGAGCAGTACTTC
CDR3: CASSSAGAIQDEQYF

V: TRBV9
D: TRBD2
size: once
J: TRBJ2-3
DNA: TGTGCCAGCAGCGCCTCCCCTAGCGGGAGAAGAGATACGCAGTATTTT
CDR3: CASSASPSGRRDTQYF

V: TRBV18
D: -
size: few
J: TRBJ2-6
DNA: TGTGCCAGCTCACCACCTAGGGGCGCTGACTCTGGGGCCAACGTCCTGACTTTC
CDR3: CASSPPRGADSGANVLTF

V: TRBV20-1
D: TRBD1
size: -
J: TRBJ1-5
DNA: TGCAGTGCTCTCGACAGGGGGCGCGGTCAGCCCCAGCATTTT
CDR3: CSALDRGRGQPQHF

V: TRBV12-3/TRBV12-4
D: -
size: many
J: TRBJ2-2
DNA: TGTGCCAGCAGTTTCCTTCCGGGATCCGGGGAGCTGTTTTTT
CDR3: CASSFLPGSGELFF

V: TRBV10-3
D: TRBD1
size: few
J: TRBJ1-5
DNA: TGTGCCATCAGTACAGGGGGAAGGGGTCAGCCCCAGCATTTT
CDR3: CAISTGGRGQPQHF

V: TRBV4-3
D: -
size: few
J: TRBJ1-2
DNA: TGCGCCAGCAGCCAAGGAGGAGGGAGCTATGGCTACACCTTC
CDR3: CASSQGGGSYGYTF

V: TRBV20-1
D: -
size: few
J: TRBJ2-3
DNA: TGCAGTGCTAGTCCCGGAGGGCCCATTAATACGCAGTATTTT
CDR3: CSASPGGPINTQYF

V: TRBV6-2/TRBV6-3
D: -
size: -
J: TRBJ2-7
DNA: TGTGCCAGCAGTTACTCGACGGGGCGAACCTACGAGCAGTACTTC
CDR3: CASSYSTGRTYEQYF

V: TRBV10-3
D: TRBD2
size: few
J: TRBJ2-1
DNA: TGTGCCATCAGTGAGTCAAAGAGCGGGAGCTCCTACAATGAGCAGTTCTTC
CDR3: CAISESKSGSSYNEQFF

V: TRBV4-1
D: TRBD2
size: few
J: TRBJ2-7
DNA: TGCGCCAGCAGCCCCATTCTGACTAGCGGGAGATCCAAGGACGAGCAGTACTTC
CDR3: CASSPILTSGRSKDEQYF

V: TRBV25-1
D: TRBD2
size: -
J: TRBJ2-3
DNA: TGTGCCAGCAGTGAATTTCACGGTAGCGGGAGCACAGATACGCAGTATTTT
CDR3: CASSEFHGSGSTDTQYF

V: TRBV29-1
D: TRBD1
size: many
J: TRBJ1-2
DNA: TGCAGCGTTGAAGAGGGGGGACAGATGTATGGCTACACCTTC
CDR3: CSVEEGGQMYGYTF

V: TRBV7-2
D: TRBD1
size: few
J: TRBJ2-4
DNA: TGTGCCAGCAGCCGGATAGGACAGGGGGCCAACATTCAGTACTTC
CDR3: CASSRIGQGANIQYF

V: TRBV29-1
D: -
size: many
J: TRBJ2-1
DNA: TGCAGCGTTGCCCCAGCGGTTGGGAATGAGCAGTTCTTC
CDR3: CSVAPAVGNEQFF

V: TRBV23-1
D: TRBD1
size: -
J: TRBJ1-5
DNA: TGCGCCAGCAGTCAATCCGTTCGTCTAACAGGGGGAACGGGCAATCAGCCCCAGCATTTT
CDR3: CASSQSVRLTGGTGNQPQHF

V: TRBV4-2
D: -
size: -
J: TRBJ2-7
DNA: TGTGCCAGCAGCCAAGTCCCGGGAGCCGCCTTCGAGCAGTACTTC
CDR3: CASSQVPGAAFEQYF

V: TRBV29-1
D: -
size: -
J: TRBJ1-1
DNA: TGCAGCGTTAAGGGACCAAAAATGAACACTGAAGCTTTCTTT
CDR3: CSVKGPKMNTEAFF

V: TRBV11-2
D: -
size: few
J: TRBJ1-5
DNA: TGTGCCAGCAGCGCCCAGGATCAGCCCCAGCATTTT
CDR3: CASSAQDQPQHF

V: TRBV29-1
D: -
size: -
J: TRBJ1-4
DNA: TGCAGCGTTCGGGGACGGAATGAAAAACTGTTTTTT
CDR3: CSVRGRNEKLFF

V: TRBV24-1
D: TRBD2
size: few
J: TRBJ2-2
DNA: TGTGCCACCAGTCCCGGGGGGGGTACCACCGGGGAGCTGTTTTTT
CDR3: CATSPGGGTTGELFF

V: TRBV28
D: -
size: few
J: TRBJ2-3
DNA: TGTGCCAGCAGTCCCTCGGGTAGGACTTCTAACACAGATACGCAGTATTTT
CDR3: CASSPSGRTSNTDTQYF

V: TRBV12-3/TRBV12-4
D: TRBD1
size: -
J: TRBJ2-3
DNA: TGTGCCAGCAGTTTAATCCAGGGGGTACGAGATACGCAGTATTTT
CDR3: CASSLIQGVRDTQYF

V: TRBV20-1
D: -
size: -
J: TRBJ1-2
DNA: TGCACAACCAACCGAGACCCTGGCTACACCTTC
CDR3: CTTNRDPGYTF

V: TRBV12-3/TRBV12-4
D: TRBD1
size: -
J: TRBJ1-4
DNA: TGTGCCAGCAGTTTGAACCGGGACAGTAATGAAAAACTGTTTTTT
CDR3: CASSLNRDSNEKLFF

V: TRBV15
D: -
size: -
J: TRBJ2-7
DNA: TGTGCCACCAGCAGAGCAGGAGGTGGGCAGTACTTC
CDR3: CATSRAGGGQYF

V: TRBV12-3/TRBV12-4
D: TRBD1
size: -
J: TRBJ2-1
DNA: TGTGCCAGCAGCCCGACAGGGAAGGGGTTTGAGCAGTTCTTC
CDR3: CASSPTGKGFEQFF

V: TRBV12-3/TRBV12-4
D: -
size: -
J: TRBJ1-1
DNA: TGTGCCAGCTCGGACTCGACCCTGAACACTGAAGCTTTCTTT
CDR3: CASSDSTLNTEAFF

V: TRBV20-1
D: -
size: -
J: TRBJ2-7
DNA: TGCAGTGCTTTTGACCCCCGCGGCGCCTACGAGCAGTACTTC
CDR3: CSAFDPRGAYEQYF

V: TRBV6-2/TRBV6-3
D: -
size: -
J: TRBJ2-7
DNA: TGTGCCAGCAGACCTGACTTTTTCTCTGACAGGGAGGGCGAGCAGTACTTC
CDR3: CASRPDFFSDREGEQYF

V: TRBV20-1
D: TRBD2
size: many
J: TRBJ2-1
DNA: TGCAGTGCTAGGGACCTAGCGGGCACCTCCTACAATGAGCAGTTCTTC
CDR3: CSARDLAGTSYNEQFF

V: TRBV11-1
D: -
size: -
J: TRBJ2-7
DNA: TGTGCCAGCAGCTTACAGGGCGAGCAGTACTTC
CDR3: CASSLQGEQYF

V: TRBV7-9
D: TRBD1
size: few
J: TRBJ1-2
DNA: TGTGCCAGCAGCTTCCCCTCCGGGACAGGCTATGGCTACACCTTC
CDR3: CASSFPSGTGYGYTF

V: TRBV24-1
D: -
size: -
J: TRBJ1-5
DNA: TGTGCCACCGGAGGAGGGTTGTTTCAGCCCCAGCATTTT
CDR3: CATGGGLFQPQHF